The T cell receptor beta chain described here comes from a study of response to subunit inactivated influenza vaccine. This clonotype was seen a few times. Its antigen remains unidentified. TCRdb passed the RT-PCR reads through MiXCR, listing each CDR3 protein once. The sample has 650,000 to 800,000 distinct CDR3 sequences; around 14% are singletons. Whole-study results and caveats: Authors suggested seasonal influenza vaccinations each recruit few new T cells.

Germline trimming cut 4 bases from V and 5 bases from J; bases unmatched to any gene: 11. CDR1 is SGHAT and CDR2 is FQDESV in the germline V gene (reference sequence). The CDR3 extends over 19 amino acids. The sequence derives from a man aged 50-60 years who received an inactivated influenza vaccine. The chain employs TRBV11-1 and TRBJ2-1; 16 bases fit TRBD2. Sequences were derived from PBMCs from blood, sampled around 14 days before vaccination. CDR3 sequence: CASSSFRGTSGRADNEQFF. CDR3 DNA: TGTGCCAGCAGCTCATTCCGCGGGACTAGCGGGAGGGCCGACAATGAGCAGTTCTTC.